This T cell receptor (beta chain) was recovered during a study of glioma-infiltrating T cells. Study conclusions and caveats: Tissue and blood shared very few CDR3 sequences. Above-expected tissue-blood divergence occurred in all gliomas, most in low-grade ones.

This clonotype was seen ten or more times. Its matching antigen is unknown. Trimming took 6 bases from V and 12 from J, leaving 18 bases between them. Germline CDR1 MNHNS, CDR2 SASEGT. The CDR3 runs 13 residues. The iRepertoire nested amplicon-rescue multiplex PCR amplified TCR alpha and beta CDR3s from RNA. For one-step reverse transcription and amplification, 100-400 ng of tissue mRNA or PBMC total RNA was used. TCRdb called the multiplex PCR reads again in MiXCR, with one record for every CDR3 protein. The repertoire includes about 130,000 distinct CDR3 sequences, 24% of them detected once, and roughly 29% sits in the top ten.

This receptor was identified in a human donor with low-grade glioma or glioblastoma, undergoing nonglioma brain surgery, or in good health (not recorded which). The V call is TRBV6-1, the J call TRBJ2-1; D is unclear. Sequenced sample: glioma tissue, nonneoplastic brain tissue, or PBMCs (not recorded which). CDR3 protein: CASSLEAGWGQFF. The CDR3 DNA sequence: TGTGCCAGCAGCCTAGAGGCAGGCTGGGGGCAGTTCTTC.